This TCR beta chain was documented in a study of blood T cell repertoires in COVID-19. Overall study: Samples came from the United States, Italy and Spain, spanning acute and convalescent COVID-19. Sources were T cells, B-cell-depleted T cells, or PBMCs; the material itself was cDNA or gDNA.

In the original analysis: Researchers report that nucleated cell counts were estimated from reference gene primer amplification. TCRdb's copy holds only in-frame clones and misses some; the assay was immunoSEQ multiplex PCR. V and J calls plus clone size are reproduced from that table; the DNA served to infer D and trimming. There are 100,000 to 150,000 clones in the sample; about 80% occur only once, and more than 9.5% lies in the top ten. The germline V gene has CDR1 SGDLS and CDR2 YYNGEE. This CDR3 comprises 16 residues. V dropped 0 bases and J dropped 6; count of bases not matched to a gene: 4. Sample: peripheral blood. The sequence was collected from a man aged 40-50 years with active or convalescent COVID-19. The rearrangement links TRBV9 to TRBJ2-3, with 13 bases aligning to TRBD2. In DNA, the CDR3 is TGTGCCAGCAGCGTAGGACTAGCGGGGGGATCGGATACGCAGTATTTT. This codes for CASSVGLAGGSDTQYF.